This TCR beta chain stems from a study of technical replicates of blood from a handful of donors. Repertoires were generated with immunoSEQ multiplex PCR, while TCRdb's copy carries only in-frame clones and drops some. This table holds approximately 59,000 clones, 90% to 95% found once. The sequenced sample consisted of PBMCs. This sequence was found in a human donor in good health. Some clones in this sample may be carry-over from other donors' samples.

CDR3 nucleotides: TGCAGCGCAGAAACAGAGAGCTACGAGCAGTACTTC. Translated: CSAETESYEQYF. V is TRBV29-1 and J is TRBJ2-7; D remains unclear. The V gene lost 7 bases and the J gene lost 3 bases, with 13 bases spanning the gap. Germline V gene data show CDR1 as SQVTM and CDR2 as ANQGSEA. The CDR3 consists of 12 residues.